Listed below are T cell receptor beta chains from one sample, sequenced in a study of shared clonotypes between healthy human individuals. Clones were sequenced by immunoSEQ multiplex PCR, and TCRdb holds only the in-frame ones, with some missing. Among some 1.5 million clones listed, roughly 96% were seen once. Input material: naive CD4+ T cells sorted from blood. Receptors were obtained from a man aged 30 to 39 in good health. The CDR3 runs from the conserved cysteine through the conserved F or W. A D gene is named only where the DNA matches it firmly. Size is omitted from some rows. Given values are once, few, many or a class for expanded clones.

D gene,V gene,clone size,J gene,CDR3 DNA,CDR3 protein
TRBD1,TRBV11-2,NA,TRBJ1-5,TGTGCCAGCAGCCACCCGGGACAGATTAATCAGCCCCAGCATTTT,CASSHPGQINQPQHF
TRBD2,TRBV10-3,NA,TRBJ2-7,TGTGCCATCACCGACCCGTTAGGGGGTAGCGGGAGGCCCTACGAGCAGTACTTC,CAITDPLGGSGRPYEQYF
NA,TRBV5-1,NA,TRBJ2-7,TGCGCCAGCAGCTTGGCCGTTTCCACCCAGGGCTACGAGCAGTACTTC,CASSLAVSTQGYEQYF
NA,TRBV18,once,TRBJ2-7,TGTGCCAGCTCACCCACACAGTGGTCCTCCTACGAGCAGTACTTC,CASSPTQWSSYEQYF
TRBD2,TRBV19,NA,TRBJ2-3,TGTGCCAGTAGTGGAAGGGAGGGTCGTGGGGATACGCAGTATTTT,CASSGREGRGDTQYF
TRBD1,TRBV5-1,NA,TRBJ1-2,TGCGCCAGCAGAGACCCAGGGGGCGAGGGCTATGGCTACACCTTC,CASRDPGGEGYGYTF
TRBD2,TRBV15,NA,TRBJ2-1,TGTGCCACCAGCAATCCTAGCGGGAGTTCCTACAATGAGCAGTTCTTC,CATSNPSGSSYNEQFF
NA,TRBV7-3,once,TRBJ2-2,TGTGCCAGCAGCTTAAAGCCGGACACCGGGGAGCTGTTTTTT,CASSLKPDTGELFF
TRBD1,TRBV7-9,NA,TRBJ2-7,TGTGCCAGCAGCTTAGGACTGGGACAGGGAACCTACGAGCAGTACTTC,CASSLGLGQGTYEQYF
TRBD2,TRBV6-1,NA,TRBJ2-7,TGTGCCAGCAGTCCTGGGACTAGCGGGAGCTACGAGCAGTACTTC,CASSPGTSGSYEQYF
TRBD2,TRBV7-3,NA,TRBJ2-1,TGTGCCAGCAGCACGAGAGGCGGGAGGGCCGGTGAGCAGTTCTTC,CASSTRGGRAGEQFF
NA,TRBV28,NA,TRBJ2-7,TGTGCCAGCAGTTTAGGCAATGCGGTCTACGAGCAGTACTTC,CASSLGNAVYEQYF
NA,TRBV6-1,NA,TRBJ1-5,TGTGCCAGCAGTGAATTCTTTCAGCCCCAGCATTTT,CASSEFFQPQHF
NA,TRBV6-1,once,TRBJ1-2,TGTGCCAGCAGACACGGGGGCCCGTCCTATGGCTACACCTTC,CASRHGGPSYGYTF
NA,TRBV7-9,NA,TRBJ2-1,TGTGCCAGCAGCCACAGGGCATACAATGAGCAGTTCTTC,CASSHRAYNEQFF
NA,TRBV2,NA,TRBJ2-3,TGTGCCAGCAGTGTAGTAGGCACAGATACGCAGTATTTT,CASSVVGTDTQYF
NA,TRBV6-1,NA,TRBJ2-2,TGTGCCAGCACCACTCGGGGTTCCGGGGAGCTGTTTTTT,CASTTRGSGELFF
TRBD1,TRBV28,NA,TRBJ2-6,TGTGCCAGCAGAACAGGGGGTTCGGGGGCCAACGTCCTGACTTTC,CASRTGGSGANVLTF
NA,TRBV7-6,NA,TRBJ1-2,TGTGCCAGCAGCCCGGGGGCGGAACTTTACGGCTACACCTTC,CASSPGAELYGYTF
TRBD2,TRBV2,NA,TRBJ2-7,TGTGCCAGCAGTGAAGCTGCGGGAGCAAACTTC,CASSEAAGANF
NA,TRBV4-3,NA,TRBJ2-7,TGCGCCAGCAGCCAAGATCAAGGACCCTACGAGCAGTACTTC,CASSQDQGPYEQYF
TRBD1,TRBV9,NA,TRBJ2-7,TGTGCCAGCAGCGAACAGGACAGGGGGCAAACCTACGAGCAGTACTTC,CASSEQDRGQTYEQYF
NA,TRBV6-5,NA,TRBJ2-7,TGTGCCAGCAGTTCCCTTGGGACTCCCTCCTACGAGCAGTACTTC,CASSSLGTPSYEQYF
NA,TRBV2,NA,TRBJ1-5,TGTGCCAGCAGTGAATGGTCGACGGGGGGACAGCCCCAGCATTTT,CASSEWSTGGQPQHF
NA,TRBV6-1,NA,TRBJ2-7,TGTGCCAGCAGTGAAGCGACGGGGCACCACCCGCGATCCTACGAGCAGTACTTC,CASSEATGHHPRSYEQYF
TRBD2,TRBV5-4,NA,TRBJ2-6,TGTGCCAGCAGCCCAACTAGCGGGAGGGCTGGGGCCAACGTCCTGACTTTC,CASSPTSGRAGANVLTF
TRBD1,TRBV6-1,NA,TRBJ2-2,TGTGCCAGCAGAACAGGGGTAACCGGGGAGCTGTTTTTT,CASRTGVTGELFF